A single sample gave rise to the 16 T cell receptor beta chains below, sequenced in a study of OX40 agonist ivuxolimab in advanced cancers. This table comes from immunoSEQ multiplex PCR, and its TCRdb copy is limited to in-frame clones, with some not included. The table has tens of thousands of clones, 85% to 95% seen once. Sequences were derived from CD4+ or CD8+ T cells sorted from blood, sampled in a trial of the OX40 agonist ivuxolimab. Receptors were obtained from an adult with an advanced solid tumor such as melanoma, head and neck, liver or kidney cancer.

The chain links TRBV10-3 to TRBJ2-3; 12 bases agree with TRBD2. V lost 6 bases and J lost 1; bases outside the gene matches: 8. The germline gives CDR1 ENHRY, CDR2 SYGVKD. This CDR3 comprises 17 residues. The CDR3 nucleotides read TGTGCCATCAGCCCTAGCGGGAGGGCCTTTGGCACAGATACGCAGTATTTT. This gives the protein CAISPSGRAFGTDTQYF.

The chain has TRBV10-3 and TRBJ2-4; the match to TRBD1 covers 8 bases. Losses at the gene ends were 0 bases for V and 9 bases for J; bases not matched to a gene: 4. CDR1 ENHRY and CDR2 SYGVKD come from the germline V gene. CDR3 length: 14 residues. The CDR3 spells CAISESGQGGIQYF. In nucleotides, the CDR3 is TGTGCCATCAGTGAGTCCGGACAGGGTGGCATTCAGTACTTC.

The chain uses TRBV2 and TRBJ1-1; TRBD1 matches 7 bases. The V segment lost 2 bases and the J segment 8 bases; nucleotides outside the gene matches: 14. The CDR3 covers 16 residues. Germline CDR1 and CDR2: SNHLY and FYNNEI. CDR3 region: CASSEWRAVTGTEAFF. The CDR3 DNA is TGTGCCAGCAGTGAATGGCGGGCGGTGACAGGGACGGAAGCTTTCTTT.

The chain has TRBV10-3 and TRBJ2-3, with D hard to call. This CDR3 contains 14 residues. Germline CDR1 and CDR2: ENHRY and SYGVKD. V lost 0 bases and J 2 bases, leaving 6 bases between the germline ends. CDR3 sequence: CAISESASTDTQYF. The CDR3 coding sequence is TGTGCCATCAGTGAGTCGGCCTCCACAGATACGCAGTATTTT.

The chain carries TRBV7-2 and TRBJ1-1; 7 bases fit TRBD1. The germline gives CDR1 SGHTA, CDR2 FQGNSA. The CDR3 is made up of 16 amino acids. J lost 5 bases, V lost 0 bases, and 9 bases had no gene match. DNA for the CDR3: TGTGCCAGCAGCTTAGCGCAGGGGGGGCGCGGAACTGAAGCTTTCTTT. The encoded protein is CASSLAQGGRGTEAFF.

The chain recombines TRBV28 with TRBJ2-7; D may be TRBD2 (5 bases). The CDR3 length is 13 residues. Germline loops: CDR1 MDHEN, CDR2 SYDVKM. Trimming removed 3 bases from V and 1 base from J, with 7 bases in between. Here the CDR3 reads CASSFGVSYEQYF. The CDR3 nucleotides are TGTGCCAGCAGTTTCGGGGTTTCCTACGAGCAGTACTTC.

This chain uses TRBV6-1 with TRBJ1-3; a weak D match, TRBD1 (5 bases). The CDR3 totals 14 residues. Trimming cost V 2 bases and J 1 base, with 6 bases left between them. Germline V lookup: CDR1 MNHNS, CDR2 SASEGT. As DNA, the CDR3 is TGTGCCAGCAGTGAATCAGGGTCTGGAAACACCATATATTTT. Amino acids: CASSESGSGNTIYF.

The J gene is TRBJ2-1, the V gene TRBV4-1, with 13 nucleotides matching TRBD2. The CDR3 contains 17 residues. V dropped 0 bases and J dropped 9; count of bases not matched to a gene: 8. Germline-derived CDR1 and CDR2 are MGHRA and YSYEKL. In DNA, the CDR3 is TGCGCCAGCAGCCAAGAGAAGGGACTAGCGGGATGGAGTGAGCAGTTCTTC. It yields the protein CASSQEKGLAGWSEQFF.

The V gene is TRBV28, the J gene TRBJ1-2, with D possibly matching TRBD1 (5 bases). The CDR3 contains 17 residues. Per the germline V gene, CDR1 is MDHEN and CDR2 is SYDVKM. Trimming stripped 8 bases from V and 4 bases from J, with 26 bases between. The CDR3 loop reads CASGQGSVKGLVYGYTF. The CDR3 nucleotides are TGTGCCAGCGGTCAGGGCTCCGTTAAGGGACTAGTCTATGGCTACACCTTC.

CDR3 bases: TGTGCCAGCTCACCGGACCGGAGGAGCACAGATACGCAGTATTTT. It translates to CASSPDRRSTDTQYF. This chain links TRBV18 with TRBJ2-3, with D perhaps TRBD2 (5 bases). CDR1 is KGHSH, CDR2 LQKENI, per germline. The V and J ends lost 3 bases and 0 bases respectively, with 10 bases between them. The CDR3 has 15 amino acids.

This clone has a single count. V usage is TRBV5-4 and J usage is TRBJ2-5; 8 bases are a match to TRBD2. Germline CDR1 is SGHNT and CDR2 is YYREEE (reference sequence). V lost 3 bases, J lost 5 bases, and 9 bases stayed unmatched. The CDR3 extends over 15 amino acids. The CDR3 loop reads CASSSRAGVEETQYF. The CDR3 DNA follows: TGTGCCAGCAGCTCCCGAGCGGGAGTAGAGGAGACCCAGTACTTC.

V usage is TRBV6-5 and J usage is TRBJ1-1; D ambiguous. V shed 5 bases and J shed 1 base, with 8 bases lying between them. Germline V gene lookup returns CDR1 MNHEY and CDR2 SVGAGI. The CDR3 has 13 residues. CDR3: CASSLEGNTEAFF. Written as DNA, the CDR3 is TGTGCCAGCAGTCTCGAGGGGAACACTGAAGCTTTCTTT.

The genes are TRBV7-9 and TRBJ1-4, with a tentative D call TRBD1 (5 bases). CDR3 size: 15 residues. V lost 5 bases and J 5 bases, leaving 15 bases between the germline ends. Germline lookup yields CDR1 SEHNR and CDR2 FQNEAQ (reference sequence). The CDR3 region has the DNA TGTGCCAGCAGCCCCTTGGGGGAAGACAATGAAAAACTGTTTTTT. This gives the protein CASSPLGEDNEKLFF. The whole variable domain, filled in from reference TRBV7-9 and TRBJ1-4, reads DTGVSQNPRHKITKRGQNVTFRCDPISEHNRLYWYRQTLGQGPEFLTYFQNEAQLEKSRLLSDRFSAERPKGSFSTLEIQRTEQGDSAMYLCASSPLGEDNEKLFFGSGTQLSVL.

V is TRBV11-3 and J is TRBJ2-7; D not resolved. CDR1 and CDR2 (germline): SGHNT, YENEEA. There are 11 residues in the CDR3. V gave up 4 bases and J gave up 4 bases, with 5 bases separating them. In nucleotides, the CDR3 is TGTGCCAGCAGCTCCCGATACGAGCAGTACTTC. It specifies CASSSRYEQYF.

The chain employs TRBV19 and TRBJ2-5; 10 bases map to TRBD2. The CDR3 is made up of 14 amino acids. The V segment lost 5 bases and the J segment 2 bases; nucleotides outside the gene matches: 2. Per germline, CDR1 LNHDA and CDR2 SQIVND (reference sequence). CDR3: CASSPSGGQETQYF. CDR3 sequence (DNA): TGTGCCAGTAGTCCTAGCGGGGGTCAAGAGACCCAGTACTTC. The variable domain in full, with the rest retrieved from reference TRBV19 and TRBJ2-5, is DGGITQSPKYLFRKEGQNVTLSCEQNLNHDAMYWYRQDPGQGLRLIYYSQIVNDFQKGDIAEGYSVSREKKESFPLTVTSAQKNPTAFYLCASSPSGGQETQYFGPGTRLLVL.

V and J are TRBV28 and TRBJ2-3, with D possibly TRBD1 on 6 matching bases. The germline gives CDR1 MDHEN, CDR2 SYDVKM. Trimming removed 8 bases from V and 0 bases from J, with 21 bases in between. This CDR3 region has 17 residues. The CDR3 DNA reads TGTGCCAGCGGCAGGGGTAGGTTTGGGAAGAGCACAGATACGCAGTATTTT. Encoded protein: CASGRGRFGKSTDTQYF.